This T cell receptor beta chain appears in the sequencing data of a study of T cell repertoires in cytomegalovirus infection. Looking at the study overall: Public TCR beta signatures provided an indication of both CMV infection and a matching HLA type.

TCRdb ran MiXCR on the reads and lists one entry per CDR3 protein. The repertoire has more than 350,000 distinct CDR3 sequences, roughly 31% of them found once; the top ten carry approximately 13%. The germline V gene encodes CDR1 SGHVS and CDR2 FNYEAQ. V gave up 1 base and J gave up 5 bases, with 15 bases separating them. The CDR3 is made up of 15 amino acids. This clonotype was seen a few times. This TCR was recovered from a human donor in good health (CMV status not recorded). Some clones in this sample may be carry-over from other donors' samples. Sequencing used PBMCs. This chain links TRBV7-6 with TRBJ2-7, with a weak D call TRBD1 (6 bases). The CDR3 loop reads CASSLGTSQGDEQYF. Written as DNA, the CDR3 is TGTGCCAGCAGCTTAGGCACCTCACAGGGAGACGAGCAGTACTTC.